Shown below are 2 T cell receptor beta chains from a single sample sequenced in a study of shared clonotypes between healthy human individuals. Sequenced by immunoSEQ multiplex PCR; TCRdb stores in-frame clones only, minus some. The data show 2 million to 3 million clones, roughly nine tenths seen once. Sample: naive CD4+ T cells sorted from blood. Subset indicated: CD45RA+ positively selected. Every receptor here comes from a man younger than 35 in good health.

This chain links TRBV5-1 with TRBJ2-3; 12 bases align to TRBD2. Germline trimming cut 4 bases from V and 7 bases from J; bases unmatched to any gene: 10. CDR1 is SGHRS, CDR2 YFSETQ, per germline. This CDR3 contains 16 residues. Written as DNA, the CDR3 is TGCGCCAGCAGCCCTAGCGGGGGGGCCGATATTCATACGCAGTATTTT. Encoded protein: CASSPSGGADIHTQYF.

This rearrangement joins TRBV5-4 to TRBJ2-7; 9 nucleotides align to TRBD1. This CDR3 has 16 amino acids. Trimming cost V 4 bases and J 0 bases; bases outside gene matches: 8. The germline gives CDR1 SGHNT, CDR2 YYREEE (reference sequence). The CDR3 coding sequence is TGTGCCAGCAGCCCATTCGACAGGGGGAGCTCCTACGAGCAGTACTTC. This codes for CASSPFDRGSSYEQYF.